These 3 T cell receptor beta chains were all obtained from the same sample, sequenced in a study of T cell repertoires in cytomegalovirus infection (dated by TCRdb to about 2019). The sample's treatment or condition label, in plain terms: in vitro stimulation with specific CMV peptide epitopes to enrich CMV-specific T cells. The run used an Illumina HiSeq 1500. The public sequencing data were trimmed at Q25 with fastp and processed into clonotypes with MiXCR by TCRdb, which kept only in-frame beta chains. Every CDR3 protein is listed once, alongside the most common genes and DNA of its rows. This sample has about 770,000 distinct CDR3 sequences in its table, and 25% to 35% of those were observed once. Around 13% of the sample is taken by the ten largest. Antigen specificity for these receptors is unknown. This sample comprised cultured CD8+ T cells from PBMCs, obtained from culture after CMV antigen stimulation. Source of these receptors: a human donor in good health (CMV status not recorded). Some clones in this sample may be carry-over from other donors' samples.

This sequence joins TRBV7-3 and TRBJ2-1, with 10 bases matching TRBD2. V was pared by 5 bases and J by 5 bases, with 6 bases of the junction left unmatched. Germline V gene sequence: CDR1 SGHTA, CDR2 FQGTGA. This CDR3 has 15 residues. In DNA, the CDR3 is TGTGCCAGCAGCCTGCTAGCGGGGGAAGACAATGAGCAGTTCTTC. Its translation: CASSLLAGEDNEQFF.

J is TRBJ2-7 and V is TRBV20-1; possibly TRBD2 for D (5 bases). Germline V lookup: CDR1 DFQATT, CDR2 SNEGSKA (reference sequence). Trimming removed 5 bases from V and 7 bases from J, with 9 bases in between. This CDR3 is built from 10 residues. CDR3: CSALPGEQYV. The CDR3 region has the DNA TGCAGTGCTCTTCCGGGGGAGCAGTACGTC.

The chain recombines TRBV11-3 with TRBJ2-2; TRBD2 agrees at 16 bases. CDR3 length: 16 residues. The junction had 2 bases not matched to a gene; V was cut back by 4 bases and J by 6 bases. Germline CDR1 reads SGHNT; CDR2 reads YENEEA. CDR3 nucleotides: TGTGCCAGCAGCTGGGGACTAGCGGGGGGGCCCGGGGAGCTGTTTTTT. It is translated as CASSWGLAGGPGELFF.